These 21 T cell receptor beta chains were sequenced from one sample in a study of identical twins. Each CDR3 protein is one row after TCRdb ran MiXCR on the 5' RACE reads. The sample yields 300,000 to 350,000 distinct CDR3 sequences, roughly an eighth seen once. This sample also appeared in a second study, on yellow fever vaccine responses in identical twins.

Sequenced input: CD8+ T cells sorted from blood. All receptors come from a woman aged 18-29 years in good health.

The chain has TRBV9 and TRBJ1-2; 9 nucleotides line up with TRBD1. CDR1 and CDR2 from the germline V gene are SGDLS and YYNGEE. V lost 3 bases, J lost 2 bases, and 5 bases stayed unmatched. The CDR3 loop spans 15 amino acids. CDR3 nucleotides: TGTGCCAGCAGCGAGAGGGACAGGGCAAACTATGGCTACACCTTC. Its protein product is CASSERDRANYGYTF. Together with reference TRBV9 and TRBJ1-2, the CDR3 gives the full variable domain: DSGVTQTPKHLITATGQRVTLRCSPRSGDLSVYWYQQSLDQGLQFLIQYYNGEERAKGNILERFSAQQFPDLHSELNLSSLELGDSALYFCASSERDRANYGYTFGSGTRLTVV.

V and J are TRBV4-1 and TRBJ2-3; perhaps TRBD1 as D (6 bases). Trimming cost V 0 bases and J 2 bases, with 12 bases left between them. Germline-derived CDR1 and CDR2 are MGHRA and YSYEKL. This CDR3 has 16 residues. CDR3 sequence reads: CASSQDAPGVTDTQYF. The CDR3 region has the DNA TGCGCCAGCAGCCAAGATGCTCCAGGGGTCACAGATACGCAGTATTTT.

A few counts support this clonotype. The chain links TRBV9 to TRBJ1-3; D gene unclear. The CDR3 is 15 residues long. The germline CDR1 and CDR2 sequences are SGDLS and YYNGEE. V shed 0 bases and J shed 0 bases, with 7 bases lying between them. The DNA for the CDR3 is TGTGCCAGCAGCGTAGGGGCGGCCTCTGGAAACACCATATATTTT. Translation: CASSVGAASGNTIYF.

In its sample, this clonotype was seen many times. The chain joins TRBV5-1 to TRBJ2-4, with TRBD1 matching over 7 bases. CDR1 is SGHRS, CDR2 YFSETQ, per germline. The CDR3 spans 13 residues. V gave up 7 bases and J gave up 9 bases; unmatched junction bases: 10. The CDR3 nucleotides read TGCGCCAGCCAAGCGTCACAGGGGCGCATTCAGTACTTC. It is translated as CASQASQGRIQYF.

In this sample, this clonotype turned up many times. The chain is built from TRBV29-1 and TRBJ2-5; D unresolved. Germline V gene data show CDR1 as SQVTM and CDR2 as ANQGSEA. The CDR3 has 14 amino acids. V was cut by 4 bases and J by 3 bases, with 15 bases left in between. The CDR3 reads CSVVPVVAEETQYF. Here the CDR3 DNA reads TGCAGCGTTGTCCCTGTTGTTGCAGAAGAGACCCAGTACTTC.

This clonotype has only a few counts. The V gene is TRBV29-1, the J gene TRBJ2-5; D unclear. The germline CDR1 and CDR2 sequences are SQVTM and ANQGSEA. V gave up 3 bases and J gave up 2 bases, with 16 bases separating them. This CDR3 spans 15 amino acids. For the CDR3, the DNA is TGCAGCGTTGACCCAGCTCACGCGGCACAAGAGACCCAGTACTTC. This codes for CSVDPAHAAQETQYF.

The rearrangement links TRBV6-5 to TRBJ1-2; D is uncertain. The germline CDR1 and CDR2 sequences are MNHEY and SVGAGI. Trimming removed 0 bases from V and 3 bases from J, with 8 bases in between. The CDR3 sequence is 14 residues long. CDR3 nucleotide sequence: TGTGCCAGCAGTTACTCGATGGCAGACTATGGCTACACCTTC. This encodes CASSYSMADYGYTF.

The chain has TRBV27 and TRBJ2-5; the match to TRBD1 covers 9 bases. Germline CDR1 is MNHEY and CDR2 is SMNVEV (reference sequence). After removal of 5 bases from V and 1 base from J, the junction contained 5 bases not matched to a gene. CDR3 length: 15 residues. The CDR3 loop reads CASSLRDRAQETQYF. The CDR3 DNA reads TGTGCCAGCAGTCTCCGGGACAGGGCCCAAGAGACCCAGTACTTC.

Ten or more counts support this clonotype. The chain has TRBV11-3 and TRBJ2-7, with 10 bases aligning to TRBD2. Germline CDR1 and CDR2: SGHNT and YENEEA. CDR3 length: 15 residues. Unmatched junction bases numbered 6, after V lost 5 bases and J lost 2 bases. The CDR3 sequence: CASSPGTSVAYEQYF. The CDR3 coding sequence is TGTGCCAGCAGCCCCGGGACTAGCGTAGCCTACGAGCAGTACTTC.

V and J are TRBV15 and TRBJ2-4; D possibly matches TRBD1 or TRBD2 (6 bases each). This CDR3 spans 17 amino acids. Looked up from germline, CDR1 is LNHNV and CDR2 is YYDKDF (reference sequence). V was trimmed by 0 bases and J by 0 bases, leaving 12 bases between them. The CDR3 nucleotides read TGTGCCACCAGCAGAGAGGGGGGACATTTAGCCAAAAACATTCAGTACTTC. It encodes CATSREGGHLAKNIQYF.

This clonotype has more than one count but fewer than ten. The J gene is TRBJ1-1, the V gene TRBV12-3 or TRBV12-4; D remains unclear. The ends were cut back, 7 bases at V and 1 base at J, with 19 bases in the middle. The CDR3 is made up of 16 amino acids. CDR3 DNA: TGTGCCAGCACCCCAGCCTCCGCCCTTGGGAACACTGAAGCTTTCTTT. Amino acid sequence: CASTPASALGNTEAFF.

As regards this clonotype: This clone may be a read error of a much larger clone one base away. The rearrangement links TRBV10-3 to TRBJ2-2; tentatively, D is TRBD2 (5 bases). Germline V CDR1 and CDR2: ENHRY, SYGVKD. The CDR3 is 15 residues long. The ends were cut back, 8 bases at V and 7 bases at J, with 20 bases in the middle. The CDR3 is CAIAEAGNVIGELFF. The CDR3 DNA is TGTGCCATCGCTGAGGCCGGGAATGTGATCGGGGAGCTGTTTTTT.

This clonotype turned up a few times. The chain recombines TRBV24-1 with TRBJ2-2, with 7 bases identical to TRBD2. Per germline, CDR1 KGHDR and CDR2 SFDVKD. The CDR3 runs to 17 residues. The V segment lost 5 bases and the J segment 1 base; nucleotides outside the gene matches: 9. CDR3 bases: TGTGCCACCAGTGTCCTCCGGGGGGACGGGAACACCGGGGAGCTGTTTTTT. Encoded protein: CATSVLRGDGNTGELFF.

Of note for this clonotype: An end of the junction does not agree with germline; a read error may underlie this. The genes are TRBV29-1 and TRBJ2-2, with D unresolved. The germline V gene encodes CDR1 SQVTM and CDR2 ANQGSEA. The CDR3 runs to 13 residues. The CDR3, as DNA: TGCAGCGTGTCAGATACGAACACCAGGGAGCTGTTTTTT. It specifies CSVSDTNTRELFF.

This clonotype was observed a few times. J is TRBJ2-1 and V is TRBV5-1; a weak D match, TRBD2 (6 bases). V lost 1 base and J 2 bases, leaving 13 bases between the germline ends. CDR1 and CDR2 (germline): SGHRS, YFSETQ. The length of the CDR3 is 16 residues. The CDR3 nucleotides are TGCGCCAGCAGCTTGAAAGGCGGGAACCCCTACAATGAGCAGTTCTTC. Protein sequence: CASSLKGGNPYNEQFF.

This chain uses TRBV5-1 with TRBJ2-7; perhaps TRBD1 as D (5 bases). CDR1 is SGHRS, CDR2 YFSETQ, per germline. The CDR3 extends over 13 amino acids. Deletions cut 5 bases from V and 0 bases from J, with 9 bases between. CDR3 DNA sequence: TGCGCCAGCAGACAGGAGACCTCCTACGAGCAGTACTTC. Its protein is CASRQETSYEQYF.

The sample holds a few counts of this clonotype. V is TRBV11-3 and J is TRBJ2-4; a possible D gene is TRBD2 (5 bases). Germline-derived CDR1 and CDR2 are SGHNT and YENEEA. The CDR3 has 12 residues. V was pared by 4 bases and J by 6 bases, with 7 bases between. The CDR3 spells CASSSSGNIQYF. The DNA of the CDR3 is TGTGCCAGCAGCTCCAGCGGAAACATTCAGTACTTC.

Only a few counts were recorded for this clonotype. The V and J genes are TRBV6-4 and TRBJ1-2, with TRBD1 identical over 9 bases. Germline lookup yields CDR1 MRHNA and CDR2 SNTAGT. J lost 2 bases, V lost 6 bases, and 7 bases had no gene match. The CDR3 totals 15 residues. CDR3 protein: CASRPGQGKNYGYTF. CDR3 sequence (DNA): TGTGCCAGCAGACCAGGACAGGGGAAGAACTATGGCTACACCTTC.

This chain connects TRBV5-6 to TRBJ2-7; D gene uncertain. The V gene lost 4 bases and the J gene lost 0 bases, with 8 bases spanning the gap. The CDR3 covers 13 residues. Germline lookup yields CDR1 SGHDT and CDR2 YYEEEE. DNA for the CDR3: TGTGCCAGCAGCCCCGAGCTCTCCTACGAGCAGTACTTC. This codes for CASSPELSYEQYF.

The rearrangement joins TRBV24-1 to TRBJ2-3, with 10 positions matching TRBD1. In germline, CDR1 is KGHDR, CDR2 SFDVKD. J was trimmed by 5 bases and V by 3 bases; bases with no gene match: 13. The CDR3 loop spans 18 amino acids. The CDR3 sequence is CATSDAVWGTGDLDTQYF. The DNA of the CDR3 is TGTGCCACCAGTGATGCAGTGTGGGGGACAGGGGATTTAGATACGCAGTATTTT.

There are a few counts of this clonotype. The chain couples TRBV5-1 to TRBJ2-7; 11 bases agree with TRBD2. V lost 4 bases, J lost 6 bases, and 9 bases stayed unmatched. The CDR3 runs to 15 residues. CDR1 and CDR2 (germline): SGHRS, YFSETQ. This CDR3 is CASSQRLAGFPEQYF. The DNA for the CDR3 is TGCGCCAGCAGCCAAAGACTAGCGGGATTCCCCGAGCAGTACTTC. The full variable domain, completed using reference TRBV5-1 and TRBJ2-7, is KAGVTQTPRYLIKTRGQQVTLSCSPISGHRSVSWYQQTPGQGLQFLFEYFSETQRNKGNFPGRFSGRQFSNSRSEMNVSTLELGDSALYLCASSQRLAGFPEQYFGPGTRLTVT.